The clone carrying this T cell receptor beta chain was counted between two and nine times. The J segment lost 5 bases and the V segment lost 4 bases, leaving 6 bases of the junction unmatched. There are 15 residues in the CDR3. Per the germline V gene, CDR1 is KGHDR and CDR2 is SFDVKD. TCRdb reprocessed the reads with MiXCR, giving one entry per CDR3 protein. The sample records around 260,000 distinct CDR3 sequences, 25% being singletons. This specimen comes from a study of T cell repertoires in cytomegalovirus infection. This clonotype originated in a human donor in good health (CMV status not recorded). Some clones in this sample may be carry-over from other donors' samples. Sequencing was carried out using PBMCs. The chain combines TRBV24-1 with TRBJ2-1, with 8 bases that match TRBD2. DNA for the CDR3: TGTGCCACCAGTGAGGGGCTAGCGGGCCACAATGAGCAGTTCTTC. Translation: CATSEGLAGHNEQFF.